In this sample, the clone carrying this T cell receptor beta chain turned up many times. The CDR3 spans 15 residues. The V gene end was trimmed by 7 bases and the J gene end by 9 bases; junction bases not matched to a gene: 12. Germline V gives CDR1 MDHEN, CDR2 SYDVKM. The sample belongs to a study of T-cell reconstitution after alpha-beta-depleted transplantation in children. Unique molecular identifiers were incorporated during preparation of the TCRbeta library. MiXCR, run by TCRdb on the PCR reads, gives a single entry per CDR3 protein. The table has 200,000 to 300,000 distinct CDR3 sequences, approximately 12% seen once.

V usage is TRBV28 and J usage is TRBJ2-1, with 10 bases matching TRBD2. Sequenced here: PBMCs from the stem cell graft donor, sampled from the stem cell graft. The sequence derives from a human donor who donated a stem cell graft to a child with acute lymphoblastic leukemia. The CDR3, as DNA: TGTGCCAGCACCCTACTCCTAGCGGGAGATACTGAGCAGTTCTTC. Amino acids: CASTLLLAGDTEQFF. Full variable domain (rest looked up from reference TRBV28 and TRBJ2-1): DVKVTQSSRYLVKRTGEKVFLECVQDMDHENMFWYRQDPGLGLRLIYFSYDVKMKEKGDIPEGYSVSREKKERFSLILESASTNQTSMYLCASTLLLAGDTEQFFGPGTRLTVL.